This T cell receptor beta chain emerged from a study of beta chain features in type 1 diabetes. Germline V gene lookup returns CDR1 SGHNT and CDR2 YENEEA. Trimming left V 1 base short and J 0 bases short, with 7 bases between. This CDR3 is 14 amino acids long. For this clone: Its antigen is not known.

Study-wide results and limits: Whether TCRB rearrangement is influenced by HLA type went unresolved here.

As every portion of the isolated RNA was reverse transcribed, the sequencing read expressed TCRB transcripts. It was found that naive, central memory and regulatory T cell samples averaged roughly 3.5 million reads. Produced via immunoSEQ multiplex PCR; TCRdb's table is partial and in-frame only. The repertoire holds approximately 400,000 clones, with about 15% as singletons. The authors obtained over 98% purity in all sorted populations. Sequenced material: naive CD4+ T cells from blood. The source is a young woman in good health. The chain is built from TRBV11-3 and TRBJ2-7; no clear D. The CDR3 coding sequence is TGTGCCAGCAGCTTAGGGGCTGGCTCCTACGAGCAGTACTTC. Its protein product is CASSLGAGSYEQYF.